The 31 T cell receptor beta chains reported below all come from one sample, sequenced in a study of vaccination effects on CD4 cells after COVID-19. Isolation of CD4+ T cells took place after 10 days of culture. For these receptors, no antigen is known. This table comes from immunoSEQ multiplex PCR, and its TCRdb copy is limited to in-frame clones, with some not included. The sample lists some 50,000 clones, around 70% occurring once. This material consisted of CD4+ T cells from PBMCs cultured without peptide, taken before COVID-19 vaccination. The receptors here all came from a human donor who had a prior SARS-CoV-2 infection.

The J gene is TRBJ2-7, the V gene TRBV15; 7 bases line up with TRBD1. Germline V gene sequence: CDR1 LNHNV, CDR2 YYDKDF (reference sequence). The ends lost 6 bases at V and 4 bases at J; junction bases unmatched: 12. CDR3 size: 15 residues. DNA for the CDR3: TGTGCCACCAGGCCCTTAGGATCGACAGGGTACGAGCAGTACTTC. Translation: CATRPLGSTGYEQYF.

The rearrangement links TRBV6-5 to TRBJ2-7, with D unclear. The CDR3 loop spans 16 amino acids. The V end was cut by 2 bases, the J end by 0 bases, with 14 bases between. Germline-derived CDR1 and CDR2 are MNHEY and SVGAGI. For the CDR3, the DNA is TGTGCCAGCAGTTACGACACAGTCTCTAGCTCCTACGAGCAGTACTTC. The encoded protein is CASSYDTVSSSYEQYF.

On this clone itself: An end of the junction differs from the germline gene, which may be a read error. The chain combines TRBV30 with TRBJ2-7; a weak D match, TRBD2 (5 bases). The CDR3 sequence is 17 residues long. CDR1 is GTSNPN, CDR2 SVGIG, per germline (reference sequence). The CDR3 is CAWSAPPRAFQTYEQYF. The CDR3 DNA follows: TGTGCCTGGAGTGCCCCCCCGAGGGCTTTCCAGACCTATGAGCAGTACTTC. The whole variable domain, filled in from reference TRBV30 and TRBJ2-7, reads SQTIHQWPATLVQPVGSPLSLECTVEGTSNPNLYWYRQAAGRGLQLLFYSVGIGQISSEVPQNLSASRPQDRQFILSSKKLLLSDSGFYLCAWSAPPRAFQTYEQYFGPGTRLTVT.

This chain uses TRBV21-1 with TRBJ2-3; TRBD2 was called by the table and not checked on the DNA. TRBV21-1 is a pseudogene segment. CDR3 length: 12 residues. DNA of the CDR3: TGTGCCACCCAGGACTTATGGAATACGCAGTATTTT. It specifies CATQDLWNTQYF.

The chain links TRBV6-5 to TRBJ1-2, with D tentatively TRBD1 (5 bases). This CDR3 region has 14 residues. Germline assignment: CDR1 MNHEY and CDR2 SVGAGI. V was clipped by 2 bases and J by 4 bases, with 11 bases between them. The CDR3 sequence: CASSYIDSRYGYTF. CDR3 DNA sequence: TGTGCCAGCAGTTACATAGACAGTCGCTATGGCTACACCTTC.

This clone was seen a few times. V is TRBV11-3 and J is TRBJ2-1; 10 nucleotides line up with TRBD1. Losses at the gene ends were 2 bases for V and 14 bases for J; bases not matched to a gene: 6. The CDR3 runs to 13 residues. The germline V gene encodes CDR1 SGHNT and CDR2 YENEEA. The CDR3 DNA reads TGTGCCAGCAGCTTAACCCCCGGGACAGGGGAGTTCTTC. It is translated as CASSLTPGTGEFF.

The genes are TRBV19 and TRBJ1-1, with a tentative D call TRBD1 (6 bases). The CDR3 is 14 amino acids. Germline V gene sequence: CDR1 LNHDA, CDR2 SQIVND (reference sequence). V lost 7 bases and J lost 2, with 14 bases in between. Here the CDR3 reads CASMRGTYNTEAFF. The CDR3 DNA sequence: TGTGCCAGTATGAGGGGGACATATAACACTGAAGCTTTCTTT.

The chain is built from TRBV25-1 and TRBJ2-7; 7 nucleotides align to TRBD1. CDR1 MGHDK and CDR2 SYGVNS come from the germline V gene. The junction had 5 bases not matched to a gene; V was cut back by 3 bases and J by 3 bases. The CDR3 covers 14 residues. The CDR3 sequence is CASSEGTARYEQYF. The CDR3 DNA follows: TGTGCCAGCAGTGAGGGGACAGCCCGCTACGAGCAGTACTTC.

The V call is TRBV30, the J call TRBJ1-1; TRBD1 might be the D (5 bases). V was clipped by 2 bases and J by 4 bases, with 8 bases between them. The CDR3 contains 12 residues. Germline CDR1 reads GTSNPN; CDR2 reads SVGIG (reference sequence). The CDR3 bases are TGTGCCTGGAGTATGGGGGGCACTGAAGCTTTCTTT. This sequence encodes CAWSMGGTEAFF. Drawing the rest from reference TRBV30 and TRBJ1-1, the complete variable domain is SQTIHQWPATLVQPVGSPLSLECTVEGTSNPNLYWYRQAAGRGLQLLFYSVGIGQISSEVPQNLSASRPQDRQFILSSKKLLLSDSGFYLCAWSMGGTEAFFGQGTRLTVV.

This clone was counted a single time. J is TRBJ1-5 and V is TRBV5-1, with TRBD1 matching over 8 bases. CDR3 length: 13 amino acids. Germline CDR1 and CDR2: SGHRS and YFSETQ. Trimming cost V 5 bases and J 4 bases; bases outside gene matches: 2. The CDR3 protein is CASSWDRNQPQHF. The CDR3 nucleotides read TGCGCCAGCAGTTGGGACAGGAATCAGCCCCAGCATTTT. Full variable domain (rest looked up from reference TRBV5-1 and TRBJ1-5): KAGVTQTPRYLIKTRGQQVTLSCSPISGHRSVSWYQQTPGQGLQFLFEYFSETQRNKGNFPGRFSGRQFSNSRSEMNVSTLELGDSALYLCASSWDRNQPQHFGDGTRLSIL.

The sample holds a few counts of this clone. This chain uses TRBV5-1 with TRBJ2-1, with 7 bases aligning to TRBD2. Germline V gene sequence: CDR1 SGHRS, CDR2 YFSETQ. This CDR3 region has 16 residues. The V and J ends lost 4 bases and 6 bases, in that order; junction bases with no gene match: 13. CDR3: CASSRGTIGRSNEQFF. CDR3 DNA sequence: TGCGCCAGCAGCCGGGGGACTATAGGGCGTAGCAATGAGCAGTTCTTC.

The chain couples TRBV5-4 to TRBJ2-7; no definite D call. Germline V gene lookup returns CDR1 SGHNT and CDR2 YYREEE (reference sequence). This CDR3 contains 13 residues. Trimming took off 0 bases at V and 7 bases at J, with 11 bases between the two ends. This CDR3 is CASSLASEEEQYF. Written as DNA, the CDR3 is TGTGCCAGCAGCTTGGCCTCAGAGGAAGAGCAGTACTTC.

V is TRBV7-2 and J is TRBJ1-1, with no clear D. The V end was cut by 6 bases, the J end by 1 base, with 15 bases between. In germline, CDR1 is SGHTA, CDR2 FQGNSA. The CDR3 is made up of 15 amino acids. The CDR3: CASSTRAWGNTEAFF. CDR3 sequence (DNA): TGTGCCAGCAGTACTAGGGCGTGGGGGAACACTGAAGCTTTCTTT.

The V call is TRBV11-3, the J call TRBJ2-3; 7 positions agree with TRBD2. The germline CDR1 and CDR2 sequences are SGHNT and YENEEA. V shed 3 bases, J shed 3 bases, and the junction held 12 bases outside the gene matches. The length of the CDR3 is 17 residues. Here the CDR3 DNA reads TGTGCCAGCAGCTTTATTGGGGCTAGCGGCCTGACAGATACGCAGTATTTT. It specifies CASSFIGASGLTDTQYF.

V gene TRBV9 combines with J gene TRBJ2-2, with D tentatively TRBD2 (5 bases). The ends were cut back, 0 bases at V and 3 bases at J, with 9 bases in the middle. The CDR3 covers 15 residues. Germline CDR1 and CDR2: SGDLS and YYNGEE. The CDR3 DNA follows: TGTGCCAGCAGCGTAGGTACAGCGGACACCGGGGAGCTGTTTTTT. Protein: CASSVGTADTGELFF. Drawing the rest from reference TRBV9 and TRBJ2-2, the complete variable domain is DSGVTQTPKHLITATGQRVTLRCSPRSGDLSVYWYQQSLDQGLQFLIQYYNGEERAKGNILERFSAQQFPDLHSELNLSSLELGDSALYFCASSVGTADTGELFFGEGSRLTVL.

This clone was detected only a few times. The J gene is TRBJ2-1, the V gene TRBV7-3, with TRBD2 identical over 9 bases. Germline V gene data show CDR1 as SGHTA and CDR2 as FQGTGA. This CDR3 region has 16 residues. After removal of 1 base from V and 8 bases from J, the junction contained 9 bases not matched to a gene. This CDR3 is CASSLRRGGASDEQFF. The CDR3 coding sequence is TGTGCCAGCAGCTTAAGACGCGGGGGGGCCTCGGATGAGCAGTTCTTC. The entire variable domain, with the rest obtained from reference TRBV7-3 and TRBJ2-1, is as follows: GAGVSQTPSNKVTEKGKYVELRCDPISGHTALYWYRQSLGQGPEFLIYFQGTGAADDSGLPNDRFFAVRPEGSVSTLKIQRTERGDSAVYLCASSLRRGGASDEQFFGPGTRLTVL.

CDR3 loop: CASSYPTGWSDTQYF. The CDR3 DNA follows: TGTGCCAGCAGCTATCCGACAGGGTGGTCAGATACGCAGTATTTT. J is TRBJ2-3 and V is TRBV5-5, with TRBD1 identical over 7 bases. The CDR3 is made up of 15 amino acids. V was pared by 3 bases and J by 4 bases, with 8 bases of the junction left unmatched. Looked up from germline, CDR1 is SGHKS and CDR2 is YYEKEE (reference sequence).

The V and J genes are TRBV19 and TRBJ2-3; 11 bases match TRBD2. CDR3 length: 17 residues. Germline V gene data show CDR1 as LNHDA and CDR2 as SQIVND (reference sequence). The junction had 10 bases not matched to a gene; V was cut back by 7 bases and J by 1 base. CDR3: CASTPSLAGGGTDTQYF. CDR3 sequence (DNA): TGTGCCAGTACCCCATCCTTAGCGGGAGGGGGCACAGATACGCAGTATTTT. Variable domain in full (rest from reference TRBV19 and TRBJ2-3): DGGITQSPKYLFRKEGQNVTLSCEQNLNHDAMYWYRQDPGQGLRLIYYSQIVNDFQKGDIAEGYSVSREKKESFPLTVTSAQKNPTAFYLCASTPSLAGGGTDTQYFGPGTRLTVL.

The chain recombines TRBV5-4 with TRBJ2-3, with 7 bases that match TRBD2. The germline CDR1 and CDR2 sequences are SGHNT and YYREEE (reference sequence). This CDR3 has 15 residues. Losses at the gene ends were 0 bases for V and 1 base for J; bases not matched to a gene: 2. As DNA, the CDR3 is TGTGCCAGCAGCTTGGTTCGGGGGGGCACAGATACGCAGTATTTT. Encoded protein: CASSLVRGGTDTQYF.

This clone has a handful of counts. The rearrangement links TRBV6-6 to TRBJ1-3; TRBD1 aligns across 10 bases. Germline assignment: CDR1 MNHNY and CDR2 SVGAGI (reference sequence). V was clipped by 6 bases and J by 0 bases; unmatched bases: 17. The length of the CDR3 is 20 residues. The CDR3 protein is CASSQPGQGSPRSSGNTIYF. Written as DNA, the CDR3 is TGTGCCAGCAGCCAACCGGGACAGGGGAGTCCTAGATCCTCTGGAAACACCATATATTTT.

DNA for the CDR3: TGCGCCAGCAGCAAGGGAGGGGAGGGGGATACGCAGTATTTT. It is translated as CASSKGGEGDTQYF. The rearrangement joins TRBV5-1 to TRBJ2-3, with 7 bases matching TRBD2. The junction had 8 bases not matched to a gene; V was cut back by 4 bases and J by 6 bases. The CDR3 has 14 amino acids. Germline CDR1 is SGHRS and CDR2 is YFSETQ.

This chain links TRBV2 with TRBJ1-2, with 10 bases lining up with TRBD1. Trimming removed 4 bases from V and 8 bases from J; junction bases left unmatched: 7. Germline V gene lookup returns CDR1 SNHLY and CDR2 FYNNEI. The CDR3 has 14 amino acids. The chain's CDR3 is CASSVLGQGIGYTF. The CDR3 bases are TGTGCCAGCAGTGTCTTGGGACAGGGGATCGGCTACACCTTC. The variable domain in full, completed from reference TRBV2 and TRBJ1-2, reads EPEVTQTPSHQVTQMGQEVILRCVPISNHLYFYWYRQILGQKVEFLVSFYNNEISEKSEIFDDQFSVERPDGSNFTLKIRSTKLEDSAMYFCASSVLGQGIGYTFGSGTRLTVV.

The table lists this clone with a count of one. The chain uses TRBV5-5 and TRBJ2-1; the D gene is possibly TRBD2 (6 bases). V lost 3 bases to trimming and J lost 8 bases, with 9 bases between them. This CDR3 contains 12 residues. Germline-derived CDR1 and CDR2 are SGHKS and YYEKEE (reference sequence). CDR3 DNA: TGTGCCAGCAGCTGGGGGGTAGATGAGCAGTTCTTC. This gives the protein CASSWGVDEQFF.

This sequence joins TRBV11-3 and TRBJ2-3, with 7 nucleotides matching TRBD1. Germline V gene sequence: CDR1 SGHNT, CDR2 YENEEA. This CDR3 region has 14 residues. Trimming removed 7 bases from V and 0 bases from J; junction bases left unmatched: 4. The CDR3, as DNA: TGTGCCAGCACCGGGGACAGAAGCACAGATACGCAGTATTTT. Protein sequence: CASTGDRSTDTQYF.

This chain joins TRBV20-1 and TRBJ1-5, with unresolved D. Germline CDR1 and CDR2: DFQATT and SNEGSKA (reference sequence). Trimming pared 3 bases from V and 4 bases from J, leaving 7 bases between. The length of the CDR3 is 12 residues. The CDR3 loop is CSASAGNQPQHF. Here the CDR3 DNA reads TGCAGTGCTAGTGCCGGAAATCAGCCCCAGCATTTT.

The chain links TRBV11-2 to TRBJ1-1, with D unclear. Trimming left V 2 bases short and J 12 bases short, with 19 bases between. The germline V gene encodes CDR1 SGHAT and CDR2 FQNNGV. This CDR3 spans 14 amino acids. For the CDR3, the DNA is TGTGCCAGCAGCTTATTGCACGATCCCCGGTTCCCTTTCTTT. Amino acid sequence: CASSLLHDPRFPFF.

The rearrangement joins TRBV7-3 to TRBJ2-2, with D maybe TRBD2 (6 bases). With 2 bases removed from V and 6 bases from J, the gap between germline ends came to 10 bases. CDR1 is SGHTA and CDR2 is FQGTGA in the germline V gene. The CDR3 sequence is 14 residues long. This CDR3 is CASSLSSSAGELFF. CDR3 nucleotide sequence: TGTGCCAGCAGCTTATCATCTAGCGCCGGGGAGCTGTTTTTT.

The rearrangement links TRBV7-2 to TRBJ1-4; the D gene is possibly TRBD1 (6 bases). CDR3 size: 15 residues. The germline V and J ends were trimmed by 5 bases and 5 bases, with 15 bases remaining between them. Germline lookup yields CDR1 SGHTA and CDR2 FQGNSA. CDR3 sequence: CASSTQGSHNEKLFF. CDR3 nucleotide sequence: TGTGCCAGCAGCACACAGGGTTCTCACAATGAAAAACTGTTTTTT.

The chain uses TRBV25-1 and TRBJ1-1; 8 positions agree with TRBD1. Germline V gene lookup returns CDR1 MGHDK and CDR2 SYGVNS. Trimming removed 4 bases from V and 0 bases from J; junction bases left unmatched: 10. CDR3 size: 17 residues. CDR3 sequence reads: CASSGFQGAVMNTEAFF. The CDR3 DNA sequence: TGTGCCAGCAGTGGTTTCCAGGGGGCGGTCATGAACACTGAAGCTTTCTTT.

This clone has only one observation. The rearrangement links TRBV11-3 to TRBJ2-1; 9 bases align to TRBD1. CDR1 and CDR2 from the germline V gene are SGHNT and YENEEA. Trimming took 0 bases from V and 1 from J; bases not matched to a gene: 1. The CDR3 has 16 residues. CDR3 sequence reads: CASSLEGTGSYNEQFF. The CDR3 bases are TGTGCCAGCAGCTTAGAGGGGACAGGGTCCTACAATGAGCAGTTCTTC. Together with reference TRBV11-3 and TRBJ2-1, the CDR3 gives the full variable domain: EAGVVQSPRYKIIEKKQPVAFWCNPISGHNTLYWYLQNLGQGPELLIRYENEEAVDDSQLPKDRFSAERLKGVDSTLKIQPAELGDSAVYLCASSLEGTGSYNEQFFGPGTRLTVL.

This clone has more than one count but fewer than ten. This chain joins TRBV18 and TRBJ1-2; D is undetermined. This CDR3 has 13 amino acids. Trimming pared 1 base from V and 4 bases from J, leaving 7 bases between. Germline values: CDR1 KGHSH, CDR2 LQKENI. DNA of the CDR3: TGTGCCAGCTCACCACAGAATATCTATGGCTACACCTTC. This encodes CASSPQNIYGYTF.